The 11 T cell receptor beta chains presented below share a single source sample, sequenced in a study of blood T cell repertoires in COVID-19. TCRdb's copy holds only in-frame clones and misses some; the assay was immunoSEQ multiplex PCR. Of around 180,000 clones in the sample, roughly 79% were seen once. Specimen: peripheral blood. The receptor set was obtained from a woman older than 75 with COVID-19, enrolled during active disease.

The chain combines TRBV24-1 with TRBJ1-2, with 7 bases aligning to TRBD1. The J segment lost 4 bases and the V segment lost 5 bases, leaving 0 bases of the junction unmatched. Germline V lookup: CDR1 KGHDR, CDR2 SFDVKD. The CDR3 runs 12 residues. The CDR3 loop reads CATSGQGYGYTF. The CDR3 region has the DNA TGTGCCACCAGTGGACAGGGCTATGGCTACACCTTC.

The chain has TRBV6-1 and TRBJ2-2; possible D gene TRBD2, 5 bases. Trimming removed 1 base from V and 1 base from J, with 7 bases in between. Germline V lookup: CDR1 MNHNS, CDR2 SASEGT. The CDR3 sequence is 15 residues long. As DNA, the CDR3 is TGTGCCAGCAGTGAAGTTGGGAGGAACACCGGGGAGCTGTTTTTT. It translates to CASSEVGRNTGELFF.

For the CDR3, the DNA is TGTGCCAGCAGCTTGGCCCTCACAGGGGACTTTGAGACCCAGTACTTC. Its protein is CASSLALTGDFETQYF. This rearrangement joins TRBV5-4 to TRBJ2-5; tentatively, D is TRBD1 (7 bases). This CDR3 contains 16 residues. V was clipped by 0 bases and J by 5 bases, with 17 bases between them. Looked up from germline, CDR1 is SGHNT and CDR2 is YYREEE (reference sequence).

V usage is TRBV28 and J usage is TRBJ2-3; no clear D. Trimming left V 3 bases short and J 3 bases short, with 7 bases between. Germline CDR1 is MDHEN and CDR2 is SYDVKM. The CDR3 contains 13 residues. As DNA, the CDR3 is TGTGCCAGCAGTTTGCGGAGTACAGATACGCAGTATTTT. Translation: CASSLRSTDTQYF.

A single count supports this clone. V and J are TRBV24-1 and TRBJ1-2, with TRBD1 as a possible D gene (6 bases). CDR3 length: 12 residues. Trimming removed 2 bases from V and 7 bases from J, with 7 bases in between. The germline gives CDR1 KGHDR, CDR2 SFDVKD. CDR3: CATSDYRAGYTF. The CDR3 region has the DNA TGTGCCACCAGTGATTACAGGGCTGGCTACACCTTC.

DNA of the CDR3: TGCAGCGTTGAAGTTAACGGGGGATACAATGAGCAGTTCTTC. Encoded protein: CSVEVNGGYNEQFF. This chain uses TRBV29-1 with TRBJ2-1, with a possible D match to TRBD2 (6 bases). The CDR3 spans 14 residues. Trimming cost V 1 base and J 4 bases, with 11 bases left between them. Germline CDR1 is SQVTM and CDR2 is ANQGSEA.

The genes are TRBV7-8 and TRBJ2-2, with a possible D match to TRBD2 (6 bases). This CDR3 region has 16 residues. The V gene's germline CDR1 is SGHVS and CDR2 FQNEAQ. Trimming took 2 bases from V and 5 from J, leaving 15 bases between them. This chain's CDR3 is CASSLFAGTGTGELFF. Written as DNA, the CDR3 is TGTGCCAGCAGCTTATTCGCAGGGACTGGGACCGGGGAGCTGTTTTTT. Full variable domain (outside the CDR3, taken from reference TRBV7-8 and TRBJ2-2): GAGVSQSPRYKVAKRGQDVALRCDPISGHVSLFWYQQALGQGPEFLTYFQNEAQLDKSGLPSDRFFAERPEGSVSTLKIQRTQQEDSAVYLCASSLFAGTGTGELFFGEGSRLTVL.

This sequence joins TRBV11-3 and TRBJ1-5; D might be TRBD1 (6 bases). Deletions cut 9 bases from V and 6 bases from J, with 12 bases between. The length of the CDR3 is 12 residues. Germline CDR1 is SGHNT and CDR2 is YENEEA. Here the CDR3 DNA reads TGTGCCAGGGGGGGGCTACGTCAGCCCCAGCATTTT. Translating gives CARGGLRQPQHF.

The V and J genes are TRBV3-1 (or the pseudogene TRBV3-2) and TRBJ1-2; unclear D gene. This CDR3 is built from 13 residues. From germline, CDR1 is LGHDT and CDR2 YNNKEL (reference sequence). V was pared by 1 base and J by 7 bases, with 10 bases between. The CDR3 protein is CASSQGSGVGYTF. For the CDR3, the DNA is TGTGCCAGCAGCCAAGGGTCCGGGGTTGGCTACACCTTC.

The chain has TRBV9 and TRBJ2-1; 8 bases map to TRBD2. Germline trimming cut 4 bases from V and 7 bases from J; bases unmatched to any gene: 13. The CDR3 runs 16 residues. Germline V gene lookup returns CDR1 SGDLS and CDR2 YYNGEE. The CDR3 coding sequence is TGTGCCAGCAGCTCCCGCGGGGGGTCCGGGGTTAATGAGCAGTTCTTC. The encoded protein is CASSSRGGSGVNEQFF.

Ten or more counts support this clone. The V call is TRBV10-3, the J call TRBJ1-5, with a weak D call TRBD1 (5 bases). V lost 8 bases to trimming and J lost 4 bases, with 9 bases between them. Looked up from germline, CDR1 is ENHRY and CDR2 is SYGVKD. The CDR3 spans 12 residues. The CDR3 sequence: CAIGQKNQPQHF. In DNA form, the CDR3 reads TGTGCCATCGGACAAAAAAATCAGCCCCAGCATTTT.